This entry concerns a single TCR beta chain. This clonotype showed up many times. The specificity of this receptor is unknown. No base qualities exist here, and no much larger clone lies one base off it. Amplification of TCR beta CDR3 regions was carried out from RNA transcripts. The TCR CDR3 was subjected to a first round of RT-PCR using the HTBI primer set and the Qiagen OneStep RT-PCR kit. Libraries were constructed in a second round of multiplex PCR, after which size selection and purification were performed. Libraries were sequenced paired-end with 100 bp reads on an Illumina HiSeq2000. As for how the authors treated the data: SOAPnuke was used to process the raw data, throwing out any read that contained adapters or uncalled bases, had a mean Phred below 15, or lacked an exact constant-primer or identifier match. COPE v1.2.5 was used to merge high-quality paired reads, and clonotypes were defined as unique nucleotide sequences. MiTCR v1.1 was used to align the clonotypes against IMGT TRBV, TRBD and TRBJ reference segments. The analysis included only V-J combinations with a frequency above 0.0001, which together covered more than 99% of the repertoires. A TCS score was defined as the ratio between F50 (clonal expansion) and ExV (chaos), using BLOSUM62-based TCRdist between CDR3 peptides within each V-J. Welch's t-statistics and random forest reduced 514 V-J features to under 15, which were used in a naive Bayes classifier (R e1071). TCRdb reworked the public reads: Q25 trimming with fastp, MiXCR clone assembly, productive beta chains retained. When rows share a CDR3 protein, they turn into one entry using the most common DNA and genes. These V and J calls originate from TCRdb's pipeline instead of the authors' own analysis. The table for this sample lists 300,000 to 400,000 distinct CDR3 sequences; approximately 22% of them were counted only once. The leading ten clones occupy around half of the sample.

The data originate from a study of T cells in Graves' hyperthyroidism and ophthalmopathy (dated by TCRdb to the late 2010s). With respect to the entire study: Peripheral blood was collected at initial diagnosis, before any treatment. For training and testing, the 100 or so patients in the discovery cohort were randomly divided in a 7:3 ratio. To identify TCR V-J signatures that set the groups apart, the researchers used a discovery cohort of about a hundred patients, made up of 40 to 45 with Graves' ophthalmopathy and some 56 with stable Graves' hyperthyroidism. An independent validation cohort of around 19 hyperthyroidism patients and approximately 16 patients who later progressed to ophthalmopathy tested prospective prediction of ophthalmopathy. Following sampling, methimazole starting at 30 mg daily was given to hyperthyroidism patients, and high-dose intravenous methylprednisolone was given to ophthalmopathy patients. Thyroid tissue and blood T-cell repertoires from several Graves' hyperthyroidism patients were also compared in the study. According to the paper, TCR Vbeta CDR3 sequencing was carried out on 135 peripheral blood samples, which came from approximately 41 ophthalmopathy, 75 or so hyperthyroidism and about 17 progressor patients. The paper's findings and limits, for the study overall: A model built on a 13 V-J signature distinguished ophthalmopathy from stable hyperthyroidism, reaching approximately 89% sensitivity and approximately 81% specificity in cross-validation and 80%/75% in testing. Most expanded thyroid clonotypes (frequency above 0.001) were also detected in blood, a finding suggesting that blood repertoires may reflect thyroid immune responses. In validation, progression to ophthalmopathy was predicted by the model with roughly 69% sensitivity and approximately 78% specificity, a median of approximately 7.1 months before onset. Sample size was not statistically predetermined, and blinding of investigators to group allocation was not performed.

Stable Graves' hyperthyroidism was defined as the absence of progression to ophthalmopathy over 18 months of follow-up. Hyperthyroidism patients were newly diagnosed, had a disease duration of under 2 months, and were aged 18 to 65 years. Exclusion was applied to patients with uncontrolled infections, other autoimmune diseases, pregnancy or lactation. Diagnoses were based on clinical symptoms, serum thyroxine and TRAb, thyroid ultrasound and orbital computed tomography. PBMCs were isolated from 10 ml of fresh peripheral blood by Ficoll-Paque density gradient centrifugation. Total RNA was extracted with Trizol reagent, and quality was checked on an Agilent 2100 Bioanalyzer. The germline V gene yields MNHEY for CDR1 and SVGEGT for CDR2. The CDR3 holds 12 amino acids from the cysteine to the phenylalanine. The retained sequence is limited to the CDR3, 36 bases, with the frame set at the first base. V loses 8 bases, J loses 1 base, and the germline ends lie 9 bases apart.

Sequenced material: blood. This clonotype was sampled from a woman aged 45-65 years with Graves' hyperthyroidism. Here the chain combines TRBV6-2 or TRBV6-3 and TRBJ2-7; tentative D gene TRBD2, with 5 bases matching. The sequenced DNA is TGTGCCAGCGACGGACTGTCCTACGAGCAGTACTTC. Its coded protein is CASDGLSYEQYF.